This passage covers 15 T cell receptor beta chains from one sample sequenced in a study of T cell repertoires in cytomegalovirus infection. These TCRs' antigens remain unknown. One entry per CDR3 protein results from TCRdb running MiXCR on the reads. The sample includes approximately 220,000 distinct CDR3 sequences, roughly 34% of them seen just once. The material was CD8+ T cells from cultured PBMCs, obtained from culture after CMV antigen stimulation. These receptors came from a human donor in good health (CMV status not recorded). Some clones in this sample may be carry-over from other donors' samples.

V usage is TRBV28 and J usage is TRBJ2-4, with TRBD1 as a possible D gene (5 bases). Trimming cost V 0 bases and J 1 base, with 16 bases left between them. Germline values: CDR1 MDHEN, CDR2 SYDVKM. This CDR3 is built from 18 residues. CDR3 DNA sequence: TGTGCCAGCAGTTTATGGGAAGGAACAAGGGGTGCCAAAAACATTCAGTACTTC. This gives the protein CASSLWEGTRGAKNIQYF.

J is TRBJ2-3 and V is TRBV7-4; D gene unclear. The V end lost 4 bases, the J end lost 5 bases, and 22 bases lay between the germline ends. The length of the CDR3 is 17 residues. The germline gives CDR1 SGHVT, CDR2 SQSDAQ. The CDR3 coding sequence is TGTGCCAGCAGCTCCCGAGAAGGTAAACACCCTGAAGATACGCAGTATTTT. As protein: CASSSREGKHPEDTQYF.

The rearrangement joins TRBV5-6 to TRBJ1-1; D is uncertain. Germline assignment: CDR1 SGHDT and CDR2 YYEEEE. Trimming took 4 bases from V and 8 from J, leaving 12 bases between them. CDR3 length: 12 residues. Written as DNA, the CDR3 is TGTGCCAGCAGCCCCGGACTGTTGGAAGCTTTCTTT. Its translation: CASSPGLLEAFF.

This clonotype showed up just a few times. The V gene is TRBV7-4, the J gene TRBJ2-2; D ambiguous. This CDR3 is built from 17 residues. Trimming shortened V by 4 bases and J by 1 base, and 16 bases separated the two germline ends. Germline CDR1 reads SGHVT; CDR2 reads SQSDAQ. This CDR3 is CASSSEAGFRNTGELFF. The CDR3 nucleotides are TGTGCCAGCAGCTCAGAAGCCGGGTTTCGGAACACCGGGGAGCTGTTTTTT.

This chain's CDR3 is CAISEGESPPLGYGYTF. The CDR3 DNA reads as TGTGCCATCAGTGAGGGGGAATCTCCCCCTCTAGGCTATGGCTACACCTTC. This chain connects TRBV10-3 to TRBJ1-2; D call uncertain. Germline V gene lookup returns CDR1 ENHRY and CDR2 SYGVKD. The ends were cut back, 2 bases at V and 4 bases at J, with 20 bases in the middle. The length of the CDR3 is 17 residues.

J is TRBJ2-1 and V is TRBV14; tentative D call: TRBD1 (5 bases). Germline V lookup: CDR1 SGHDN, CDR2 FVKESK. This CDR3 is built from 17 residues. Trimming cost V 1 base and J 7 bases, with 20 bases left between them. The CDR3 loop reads CASSQVWPETAGNEQFF. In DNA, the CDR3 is TGTGCCAGCAGCCAAGTCTGGCCGGAGACAGCAGGAAATGAGCAGTTCTTC.

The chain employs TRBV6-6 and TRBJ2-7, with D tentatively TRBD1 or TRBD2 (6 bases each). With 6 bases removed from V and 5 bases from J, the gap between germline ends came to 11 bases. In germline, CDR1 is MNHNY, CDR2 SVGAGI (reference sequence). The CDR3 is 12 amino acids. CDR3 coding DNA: TGTGCCAGCAGCCAAGGGGGGCACGAGCAGTACTTC. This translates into CASSQGGHEQYF.

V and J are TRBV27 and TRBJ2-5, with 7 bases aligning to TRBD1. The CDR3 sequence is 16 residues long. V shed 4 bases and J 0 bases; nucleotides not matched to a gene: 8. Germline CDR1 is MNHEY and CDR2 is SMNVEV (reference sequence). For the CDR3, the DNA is TGTGCCAGCAGTTCCATGGACAGGCAGTACCAAGAGACCCAGTACTTC. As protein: CASSSMDRQYQETQYF.

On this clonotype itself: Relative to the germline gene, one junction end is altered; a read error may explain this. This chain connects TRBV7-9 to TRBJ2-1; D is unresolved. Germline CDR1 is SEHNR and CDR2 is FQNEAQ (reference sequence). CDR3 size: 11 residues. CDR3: CASSARTNWVF. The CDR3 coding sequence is TGTGCCAGCAGCGCCCGGACGAACTGGGTCTTC.

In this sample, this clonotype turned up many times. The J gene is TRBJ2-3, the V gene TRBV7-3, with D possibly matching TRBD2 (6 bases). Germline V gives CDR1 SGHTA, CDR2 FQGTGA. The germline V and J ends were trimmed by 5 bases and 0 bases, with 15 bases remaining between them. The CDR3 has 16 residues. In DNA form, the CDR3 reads TGTGCCAGCAGCCCGAAGCGGGCAGCTAGCACAGATACGCAGTATTTT. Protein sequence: CASSPKRAASTDTQYF.

This CDR3 is CASSPSDSLSNYGYTF. Here the CDR3 DNA reads TGTGCCAGCAGTCCGTCGGACAGCCTCTCTAACTATGGCTACACCTTC. The J gene is TRBJ1-2, the V gene TRBV12-3 or TRBV12-4; D possibly corresponds to TRBD1 (6 bases). V shed 5 bases and J shed 0 bases, with 16 bases lying between them. The CDR3 sequence is 16 residues long.

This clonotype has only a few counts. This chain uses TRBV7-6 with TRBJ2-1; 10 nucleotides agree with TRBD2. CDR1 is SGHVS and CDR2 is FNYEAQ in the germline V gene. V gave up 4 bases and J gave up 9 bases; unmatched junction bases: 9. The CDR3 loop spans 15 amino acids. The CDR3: CASSSGLADPSEQFF. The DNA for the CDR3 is TGTGCCAGCAGCTCCGGACTAGCGGATCCTAGTGAGCAGTTCTTC. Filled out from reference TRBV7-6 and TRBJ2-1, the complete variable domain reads GAGVSQSPRYKVTKRGQDVALRCDPISGHVSLYWYRQALGQGPEFLTYFNYEAQQDKSGLPNDRFSAERPEGSISTLTIQRTEQRDSAMYRCASSSGLADPSEQFFGPGTRLTVL.

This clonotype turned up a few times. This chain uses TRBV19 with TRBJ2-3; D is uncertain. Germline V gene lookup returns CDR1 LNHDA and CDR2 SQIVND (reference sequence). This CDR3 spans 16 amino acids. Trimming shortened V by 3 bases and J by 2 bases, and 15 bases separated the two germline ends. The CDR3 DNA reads TGTGCCAGTAGTATTTTAACAGTTCATTTCACAGATACGCAGTATTTT. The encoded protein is CASSILTVHFTDTQYF.

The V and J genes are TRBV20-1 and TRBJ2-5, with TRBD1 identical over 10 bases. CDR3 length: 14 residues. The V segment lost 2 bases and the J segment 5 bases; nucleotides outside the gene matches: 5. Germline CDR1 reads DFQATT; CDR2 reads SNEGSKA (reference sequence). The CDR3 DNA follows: TGCAGTGCTAGACGGGACAGGGGAACGGAGACCCAGTACTTC. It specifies CSARRDRGTETQYF.

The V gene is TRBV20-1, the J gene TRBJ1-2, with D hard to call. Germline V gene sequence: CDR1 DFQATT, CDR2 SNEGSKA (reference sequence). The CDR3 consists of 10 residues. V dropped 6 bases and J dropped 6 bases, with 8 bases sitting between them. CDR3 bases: TGCAGTGCAAGACACCATGGCTACACCTTC. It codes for CSARHHGYTF.